These 32 T cell receptor beta chains share one sample of origin, sequenced in a study of blood T cell repertoires in COVID-19. Generated by immunoSEQ multiplex PCR, the TCRdb table keeps only in-frame clones and is missing some. The sample has some 220,000 clones; over 75% are singletons. The sequenced material came from peripheral blood. The receptors here all came from a human donor in a cohort sampled during active COVID-19.

The V and J genes are TRBV6-2 or TRBV6-3 and TRBJ2-3; 9 bases are shared with TRBD1. CDR1 and CDR2 (germline): MNHEY, SVGEGT. The CDR3 is 16 residues long. The V segment lost 0 bases and the J segment 1 base; nucleotides outside the gene matches: 2. The chain's CDR3 is CASSYSRTGGTDTQYF. CDR3 nucleotide sequence: TGTGCCAGCAGTTACTCGCGGACAGGGGGCACAGATACGCAGTATTTT.

This clone was picked up one time. The gene calls are TRBV6-5 and TRBJ1-2; maybe TRBD1 (5 bases). The length of the CDR3 is 15 residues. V lost 4 bases to trimming and J lost 0 bases, with 12 bases between them. Per germline, CDR1 MNHEY and CDR2 SVGAGI. CDR3 sequence: CASSSDSAPNYGYTF. CDR3 in DNA: TGTGCCAGCAGTTCTGACAGCGCGCCTAACTATGGCTACACCTTC.

J is TRBJ1-5 and V is TRBV18, with D possibly matching TRBD1 (5 bases). Trimming removed 2 bases from V and 2 bases from J, with 13 bases in between. Germline CDR1 KGHSH, CDR2 LQKENI. The CDR3 is 16 residues long. The CDR3 loop reads CASSPSIQAGNQPQHF. The DNA for the CDR3 is TGTGCCAGCTCACCATCTATACAGGCGGGCAATCAGCCCCAGCATTTT.

This rearrangement joins TRBV4-1 to TRBJ2-1; 11 bases map to TRBD1. Germline loops: CDR1 MGHRA, CDR2 YSYEKL. Trimming at V came to 1 base and at J to 8 bases, leaving 4 bases not matched to a gene. This CDR3 is built from 15 residues. CDR3 in amino acids: CASSQGDRGGDEQFF. Written as DNA, the CDR3 is TGCGCCAGCAGCCAAGGGGACAGGGGGGGCGATGAGCAGTTCTTC.

The rearrangement links TRBV7-9 to TRBJ2-7; TRBD2 matches 8 bases. The V and J ends lost 3 bases and 5 bases, in that order; junction bases with no gene match: 6. Germline CDR1 SEHNR, CDR2 FQNEAQ (reference sequence). The CDR3 is 14 amino acids. The CDR3 nucleotides read TGTGCCAGCAGCTTTAGCGGGACGATTAACGAGCAGTACTTC. Protein product: CASSFSGTINEQYF. Full variable domain (rest looked up from reference TRBV7-9 and TRBJ2-7): DTGVSQNPRHKITKRGQNVTFRCDPISEHNRLYWYRQTLGQGPEFLTYFQNEAQLEKSRLLSDRFSAERPKGSFSTLEIQRTEQGDSAMYLCASSFSGTINEQYFGPGTRLTVT.

This clone has only one observation. The V gene is TRBV6-4, the J gene TRBJ1-1, with D unresolved. The CDR3 sequence is 14 residues long. Germline V gene sequence: CDR1 MRHNA, CDR2 SNTAGT. Trimming removed 11 bases from V and 0 bases from J, with 16 bases in between. The CDR3 spells CASMPESLNTEAFF. The CDR3 coding sequence is TGTGCCTCCATGCCGGAGTCGTTGAACACTGAAGCTTTCTTT.

The chain employs TRBV7-9 and TRBJ2-2; possible D gene TRBD2, 6 bases. In germline, CDR1 is SEHNR, CDR2 FQNEAQ (reference sequence). V was pared by 5 bases and J by 4 bases, with 14 bases between. The CDR3 is 15 amino acids. CDR3 nucleotides: TGTGCCAGCAGCGAAGATAGCGGATCCACCGGGGAGCTGTTTTTT. The encoded protein is CASSEDSGSTGELFF.

The chain joins TRBV11-3 to TRBJ2-3; 9 nucleotides align to TRBD2. CDR3 size: 17 residues. Germline lookup yields CDR1 SGHNT and CDR2 YENEEA. Germline trimming cut 5 bases from V and 5 bases from J; bases unmatched to any gene: 14. The CDR3 nucleotides are TGTGCCAGCAGCAGCCCCCCGGCGGGGGGGCAGCAAGATACGCAGTATTTT. It yields the protein CASSSPPAGGQQDTQYF.

CDR3 nucleotide sequence: TGTGCCAGTAGTGAGGGACCAGCGGGAGGTTTGGAGACCCAGTACTTC. Its protein product is CASSEGPAGGLETQYF. V gene TRBV19 combines with J gene TRBJ2-5, with TRBD2 matching 9 bases. V was pared by 5 bases and J by 5 bases, with 12 bases of the junction left unmatched. The CDR3 loop spans 16 amino acids. Germline assignment: CDR1 LNHDA and CDR2 SQIVND (reference sequence).

This clone was observed once. This chain connects TRBV28 to TRBJ2-7, with 9 bases aligning to TRBD2. With 7 bases clipped from V and 6 bases from J, the junction kept 19 bases outside the gene matches. This CDR3 has 17 amino acids. CDR1 and CDR2 from the germline V gene are MDHEN and SYDVKM. The DNA of the CDR3 is TGTGCCAGCACCCAGGGGGGACTAGCCCCCAAGGCTGGCGAGCAGTACTTC. This gives the protein CASTQGGLAPKAGEQYF.

The rearrangement uses TRBV10-3 and TRBJ2-6, with a weak D call TRBD1 (6 bases). In germline, CDR1 is ENHRY, CDR2 SYGVKD. This CDR3 has 13 amino acids. Deletions cut 7 bases from V and 8 bases from J, with 12 bases between. This chain's CDR3 is CAITPDRSNVLTF. For the CDR3, the DNA is TGTGCCATCACCCCAGACAGGTCCAACGTCCTGACTTTC.

The gene calls are TRBV24-1 and TRBJ1-2; D gene unclear. Germline assignment: CDR1 KGHDR and CDR2 SFDVKD. Between the trimmed V and J ends, which lost 5 bases and 2 bases, there was a span of 11 bases. The length of the CDR3 is 14 residues. The CDR3 sequence: CATSARSLNYGYTF. DNA for the CDR3: TGTGCCACCAGTGCTAGGAGCCTCAACTATGGCTACACCTTC.

This rearrangement joins TRBV11-2 to TRBJ1-2; no definite D call. This CDR3 has 14 amino acids. The germline V gene encodes CDR1 SGHAT and CDR2 FQNNGV. With 5 bases removed from V and 8 bases from J, the gap between germline ends came to 18 bases. CDR3 loop: CASSPRAGVGGYTF. The CDR3 bases are TGTGCCAGCAGCCCTCGGGCCGGGGTAGGGGGCTACACCTTC. Filled out from reference TRBV11-2 and TRBJ1-2, the complete variable domain reads EAGVAQSPRYKIIEKRQSVAFWCNPISGHATLYWYQQILGQGPKLLIQFQNNGVVDDSQLPKDRFSAERLKGVDSTLKIQPAKLEDSAVYLCASSPRAGVGGYTFGSGTRLTVV.

The chain couples TRBV29-1 to TRBJ2-7; no firm D call. The V end lost 0 bases, the J end lost 3 bases, and 6 bases lay between the germline ends. Germline V gene sequence: CDR1 SQVTM, CDR2 ANQGSEA. The CDR3 is 12 residues long. As DNA, the CDR3 is TGCAGCGTTGAAGAGGCTCACTACGAGCAGTACTTC. Translation: CSVEEAHYEQYF.

This clone was observed once. The rearrangement uses TRBV24-1 and TRBJ2-2; 8 bases fit TRBD2. V lost 6 bases, J lost 6 bases, and 14 bases stayed unmatched. The CDR3 consists of 17 residues. Germline lookup yields CDR1 KGHDR and CDR2 SFDVKD. DNA for the CDR3: TGTGCCACCAGTCGATCTAGGACTAGCCAGGTCCCCGGGGAGCTGTTTTTT. It codes for CATSRSRTSQVPGELFF.

J is TRBJ1-2 and V is TRBV28; D might be TRBD1 (5 bases). Germline CDR1 MDHEN, CDR2 SYDVKM. The CDR3 loop spans 14 amino acids. V was shortened by 2 bases and J by 2 bases, with 9 bases between the two germline ends. The CDR3 region is CASSLRGPNYGYTF. DNA of the CDR3: TGTGCCAGCAGTTTAAGGGGCCCAAACTATGGCTACACCTTC.

In the case of this clone: The same CDR3 is also encoded by other DNA sequences in this sample. The V and J genes are TRBV15 and TRBJ2-7; D unclear. V was trimmed by 0 bases and J by 6 bases, leaving 6 bases between them. The CDR3 has 12 residues. The V gene's germline CDR1 is LNHNV and CDR2 YYDKDF (reference sequence). Here the CDR3 DNA reads TGTGCCACCAGCAGAGATGTATCCGAGCAGTACTTC. The encoded protein is CATSRDVSEQYF. The whole variable domain, remainder taken from reference TRBV15 and TRBJ2-7, is DAMVIQNPRYQVTQFGKPVTLSCSQTLNHNVMYWYQQKSSQAPKLLFHYYDKDFNNEADTPDNFQSRRPNTSFCFLDIRSPGLGDTAMYLCATSRDVSEQYFGPGTRLTVT.

This clone was detected only a few times. This chain links TRBV3-1 (or the pseudogene TRBV3-2) with TRBJ1-1; D is perhaps TRBD1 (5 bases). There are 15 residues in the CDR3. CDR1 LGHDT and CDR2 YNNKEL come from the germline V gene (reference sequence). Trimming pared 4 bases from V and 5 bases from J, leaving 17 bases between. The CDR3 coding sequence is TGTGCCAGCAGCCCCCTTGCAGGCAAGGGGACTGAAGCTTTCTTT. Amino acid sequence: CASSPLAGKGTEAFF.

V is TRBV11-3 and J is TRBJ2-5; the D is unclear. The germline V and J ends were trimmed by 2 bases and 7 bases, with 11 bases remaining between them. The CDR3 has 13 residues. The germline gives CDR1 SGHNT, CDR2 YENEEA. CDR3 DNA: TGTGCCAGCAGCTTAACGCAGGTCGGGACCCAGTACTTC. Translation: CASSLTQVGTQYF.

The gene calls are TRBV10-3 and TRBJ1-1; 7 bases are a match to TRBD1. After removal of 10 bases from V and 6 bases from J, the junction contained 8 bases not matched to a gene. Per the germline V gene, CDR1 is ENHRY and CDR2 is SYGVKD. The CDR3 is made up of 12 amino acids. The CDR3 spells CATGQDGAEAFF. CDR3 nucleotides: TGTGCCACAGGACAGGATGGGGCTGAAGCTTTCTTT.

The rearrangement uses TRBV3-1 (or the pseudogene TRBV3-2) and TRBJ2-7, with 7 bases lining up with TRBD2. This CDR3 is built from 15 residues. With V trimmed by 1 base and J by 2 bases, 5 bases remained unmatched. The V gene's germline CDR1 is LGHDT and CDR2 YNNKEL (reference sequence). The CDR3, as DNA: TGTGCCAGCAGCCAAGTCGCTCTAGCGGCCTACGAGCAGTACTTC. Its protein product is CASSQVALAAYEQYF.

This clone was counted between two and nine times. In nucleotides, the CDR3 is TGTGCCAGTACCCGAGACAGGGGGAGCAATCAGCCCCAGCATTTT. Its protein product is CASTRDRGSNQPQHF. The chain has TRBV19 and TRBJ1-5; 9 bases fit TRBD1. Germline assignment: CDR1 LNHDA and CDR2 SQIVND (reference sequence). CDR3 length: 15 amino acids. Trimming took 7 bases from V and 1 from J; bases not matched to a gene: 5.

The chain is built from TRBV25-1 and TRBJ2-7; D is ambiguous. The CDR3 loop spans 16 amino acids. The V gene's germline CDR1 is MGHDK and CDR2 SYGVNS. Trimming cost V 6 bases and J 7 bases, with 25 bases left between them. The CDR3 region is CASRLLPESSSREQYF. The CDR3 nucleotides read TGTGCCAGCAGGCTACTCCCGGAGTCATCTTCTAGGGAGCAGTACTTC.

The chain carries TRBV25-1 and TRBJ2-1, with D unclear. In germline, CDR1 is MGHDK, CDR2 SYGVNS. V gave up 4 bases and J gave up 4 bases, with 2 bases separating them. The CDR3 has 11 amino acids. The CDR3 sequence: CASSAYNEQFF. The CDR3 nucleotides are TGTGCCAGCAGTGCTTACAATGAGCAGTTCTTC.

This clone showed up just a few times. The chain links TRBV28 to TRBJ2-2, with 8 bases matching TRBD1. Germline V gene data show CDR1 as MDHEN and CDR2 as SYDVKM. Germline trimming cut 5 bases from V and 6 bases from J; bases unmatched to any gene: 5. The CDR3 runs to 14 residues. CDR3 DNA: TGTGCCAGCAGTCCACAGGGGGAATCCGGGGAGCTGTTTTTT. Amino acid sequence: CASSPQGESGELFF.

The rearrangement uses TRBV5-5 and TRBJ1-5, with 7 bases that match TRBD1. CDR1 and CDR2 (germline): SGHKS, YYEKEE (reference sequence). The CDR3 covers 16 residues. Germline trimming cut 4 bases from V and 6 bases from J; bases unmatched to any gene: 13. The CDR3 bases are TGTGCCAGCAGCCCTAACGACAGGGTGAGGGGTCAGCCCCAGCATTTT. Protein: CASSPNDRVRGQPQHF. The full variable domain, with the rest looked up from reference TRBV5-5 and TRBJ1-5, is DAGVTQSPTHLIKTRGQQVTLRCSPISGHKSVSWYQQVLGQGPQFIFQYYEKEERGRGNFPDRFSARQFPNYSSELNVNALLLGDSALYLCASSPNDRVRGQPQHFGDGTRLSIL.

In its sample, this clone is medium-sized. J is TRBJ1-3 and V is TRBV15; D call uncertain. The CDR3 is 18 residues long. The germline gives CDR1 LNHNV, CDR2 YYDKDF (reference sequence). The ends were cut back, 0 bases at V and 0 bases at J, with 15 bases in the middle. CDR3 DNA sequence: TGTGCCACCAGCAGAGATCCCCCCGGTCTTCGCTCTGGAAACACCATATATTTT. It encodes CATSRDPPGLRSGNTIYF.

This clone was observed once. This chain joins TRBV28 and TRBJ2-7; 7 bases are shared with TRBD1. Germline loops: CDR1 MDHEN, CDR2 SYDVKM. Trimming at V came to 3 bases and at J to 2 bases, leaving 13 bases not matched to a gene. This CDR3 spans 17 amino acids. The CDR3 loop reads CASSFSRVTGLTYEQYF. In nucleotides, the CDR3 is TGTGCCAGCAGTTTCTCCAGGGTGACAGGGCTTACCTACGAGCAGTACTTC.

The chain employs TRBV7-2 and TRBJ1-2; the D is unclear. In germline, CDR1 is SGHTA, CDR2 FQGNSA. The CDR3 is 13 residues long. Trimming removed 1 base from V and 8 bases from J, with 11 bases in between. CDR3 bases: TGTGCCAGCAGCTTAGACGGGATACGGGGCTACACCTTC. It encodes CASSLDGIRGYTF.

V is TRBV5-1 and J is TRBJ2-7, with TRBD1 identical over 7 bases. CDR3 size: 15 residues. The ends lost 0 bases at V and 2 bases at J; junction bases unmatched: 5. In germline, CDR1 is SGHRS, CDR2 YFSETQ. In nucleotides, the CDR3 is TGCGCCAGCAGCTTGGAAGGGACAGATGCCTACGAGCAGTACTTC. Protein sequence: CASSLEGTDAYEQYF.

For the CDR3, the DNA is TGCGCCAGCAGCCAAGATTGGGCTCAGAGCTCCTACAATGAGCAGTTCTTC. This encodes CASSQDWAQSSYNEQFF. The V gene is TRBV4-3, the J gene TRBJ2-1; D gene ambiguous. In germline, CDR1 is LGHNA, CDR2 YSLEER. CDR3 size: 17 residues. V dropped 0 bases and J dropped 0 bases, with 12 bases sitting between them.

The V and J genes are TRBV29-1 and TRBJ2-3; D gene uncertain. The V end lost 1 base, the J end lost 2 bases, and 10 bases lay between the germline ends. Germline loops: CDR1 SQVTM, CDR2 ANQGSEA. The CDR3 sequence is 14 residues long. CDR3 nucleotide sequence: TGCAGCGTTGAAGGGGTAGGAGCCACAGATACGCAGTATTTT. Translation gives CSVEGVGATDTQYF.